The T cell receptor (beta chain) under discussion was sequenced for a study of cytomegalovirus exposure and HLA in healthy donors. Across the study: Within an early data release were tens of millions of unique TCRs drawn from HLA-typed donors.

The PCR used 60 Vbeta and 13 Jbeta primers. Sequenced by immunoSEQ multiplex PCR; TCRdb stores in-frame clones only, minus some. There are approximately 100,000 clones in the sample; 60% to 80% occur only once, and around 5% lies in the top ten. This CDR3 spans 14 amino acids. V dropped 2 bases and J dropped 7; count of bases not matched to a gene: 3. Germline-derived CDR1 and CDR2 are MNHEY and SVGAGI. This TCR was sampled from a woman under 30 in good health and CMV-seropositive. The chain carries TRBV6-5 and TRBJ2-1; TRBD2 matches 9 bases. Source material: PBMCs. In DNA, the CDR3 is TGTGCCAGCAGTTACAGCCTAGCGGGAAATGAGCAGTTCTTC. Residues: CASSYSLAGNEQFF.